This TCR beta chain was captured in a study of CD8+ T cells in alopecia areata. At the level of the study: For 6 to 18 months, tofacitinib was taken, and 6 months off drug followed.

Study results and limitations: Researchers report lesional scalp, most notably alopecia totalis/universalis, outstripped normal scalp in clonality.

Sequencing templates came from extracted RNA that was reverse transcribed into cDNA. Produced via immunoSEQ multiplex PCR; TCRdb's table is partial and in-frame only. Of almost 250,000 clones in the sample, approximately 61% were seen once. The CDR3 has 15 residues. Trimming cost V 8 bases and J 5 bases, with 16 bases left between them. Per the germline V gene, CDR1 is SGHAT and CDR2 is FQNNGV. Only a few counts were recorded for this clone. Its target is not known. This TCR was recovered from a human donor with alopecia areata. This chain joins TRBV11-2 and TRBJ1-6; D call uncertain. This sample comprised CD4+ T cells sorted from blood, obtained at week 0. In DNA, the CDR3 is TGTGCCAGCGGTTTTGCGCGTGGGGATAATTCACCCCTCCACTTT. Amino acid sequence: CASGFARGDNSPLHF.